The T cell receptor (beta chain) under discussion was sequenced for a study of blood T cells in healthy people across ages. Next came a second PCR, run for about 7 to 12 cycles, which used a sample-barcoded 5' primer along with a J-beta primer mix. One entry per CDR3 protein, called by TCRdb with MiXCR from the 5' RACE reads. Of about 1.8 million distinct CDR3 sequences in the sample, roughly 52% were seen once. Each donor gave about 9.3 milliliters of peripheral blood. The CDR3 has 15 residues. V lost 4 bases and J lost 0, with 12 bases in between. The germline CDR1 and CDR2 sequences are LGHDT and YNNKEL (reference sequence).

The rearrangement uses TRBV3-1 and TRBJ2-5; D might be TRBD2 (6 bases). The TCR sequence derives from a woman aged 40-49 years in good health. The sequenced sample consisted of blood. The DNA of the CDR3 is TGTGCCAGCAGCCCCACGGGGGACTACCAAGAGACCCAGTACTTC. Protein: CASSPTGDYQETQYF.